One sample yielded the 2 T cell receptor beta chains listed below, sequenced in a study of Ad26.COV2.S vaccination and SARS-CoV-2 variants. Treatment reported: some 20 received Ad26.COV2.S at low or high dose, single or two shots; about 5 received placebo; per-sample allocation not given. Material that was analyzed had been drawn on day 63 after the first vaccine or placebo injection. TCRdb's copy holds only in-frame clones and misses some; the assay was immunoSEQ multiplex PCR. The table records hundreds of thousands of clones, more than 75% of them present only once. The sample in question was peripheral blood, obtained in a trial of Ad26.COV2.S vaccine versus placebo. Receptors originate from a person between 18 and 65 years old who received the Ad26.COV2.S COVID-19 vaccine or a placebo.

The gene calls are TRBV7-2 and TRBJ1-1; 8 bases fit TRBD1. The germline V gene encodes CDR1 SGHTA and CDR2 FQGNSA. The CDR3 spans 15 residues. V was pared by 4 bases and J by 1 base, with 5 bases of the junction left unmatched. CDR3 DNA sequence: TGTGCCAGCAGCTATGACAGGGGAGGGAACACTGAAGCTTTCTTT. As protein: CASSYDRGGNTEAFF.

The gene calls are TRBV6-1 and TRBJ2-7, with 12 bases identical to TRBD2. This CDR3 is 17 amino acids long. Germline CDR1 MNHNS, CDR2 SASEGT. Trimming took 1 base from V and 5 from J; bases not matched to a gene: 9. CDR3 DNA sequence: TGTGCCAGCAGTGAAGAGCCTAGCGGGGGGGCATTCGACGAGCAGTACTTC. Its translation is CASSEEPSGGAFDEQYF.